The rows below give T cell receptor beta chains drawn from one sample of a study of molecular identifiers for immune sequencing clone quantification. TCRdb reanalysed the PCR reads using MiXCR and keeps one entry per CDR3 protein. The repertoire includes about 300,000 distinct CDR3 sequences, about a fifth of them detected once, and roughly 0.8% sits in the top ten. Sequenced material: naive CD8+ T cells from blood, with Jurkat cell RNA spiked in. The source is a human donor in good health. Some libraries in this study had Jurkat cell RNA spiked in. CDR3s include the opening cysteine and the closing phenylalanine or tryptophan. The D gene is left open where the match is weak. Size tells how often a clone was seen (once, few, many) or the class of an expanded clone, and some rows leave it out.

V gene	D gene	J gene	clone size	CDR3 protein	CDR3 DNA
TRBV9	.	TRBJ2-7	.	CASSAGGAEREYEQYF	TGTGCCAGCAGCGCTGGGGGGGCGGAGCGAGAGTACGAGCAGTACTTC
TRBV15	TRBD2	TRBJ2-5	many	CATSRVGSGSEQETQYF	TGTGCCACCAGCAGAGTAGGTAGCGGGAGTGAGCAAGAGACCCAGTACTTC
TRBV4-3	TRBD1	TRBJ2-7	.	CASSQDWSAGTGSYEQYF	TGCGCCAGCAGCCAAGATTGGAGCGCCGGGACAGGGTCGTACGAGCAGTACTTC
TRBV5-4	.	TRBJ2-7	many	CASSPREGNEQYF	TGTGCCAGCAGCCCGAGAGAGGGCAACGAGCAGTACTTC
TRBV4-1	.	TRBJ1-2	many	CASSQDLYSNYGYTF	TGCGCCAGCAGCCAAGATCTTTACAGTAACTATGGCTACACCTTC
TRBV7-2	TRBD1	TRBJ2-1	many	CASSSDTGTGTYNEQFF	TGTGCCAGCAGCTCTGATACCGGGACAGGGACTTACAATGAGCAGTTCTTC
TRBV28	.	TRBJ2-3	.	CASSFGRIGRNTDTQYF	TGTGCCAGCAGTTTTGGGCGAATTGGGCGAAACACAGATACGCAGTATTTT
TRBV20-1	.	TRBJ2-7	many	CSARLLAYEQYF	TGCAGTGCTAGACTCCTAGCCTACGAGCAGTACTTC
TRBV4-1	.	TRBJ2-7	many	CASSQGLAQEQYF	TGCGCCAGCAGCCAAGGGCTAGCGCAAGAGCAGTACTTC
TRBV3-1	.	TRBJ2-7	.	CASSQDIGRYYEQYF	TGTGCCAGCAGCCAAGATATTGGCCGATACTACGAGCAGTACTTC
TRBV4-3	TRBD1	TRBJ2-1	few	CASSQNWGTEAYNEQFF	TGCGCCAGCAGCCAAAATTGGGGGACAGAGGCCTACAATGAGCAGTTCTTC
TRBV6-2/TRBV6-3	TRBD1	TRBJ2-2	few	CASSYSETGSTGELFF	TGTGCCAGCAGTTATTCTGAGACAGGGTCCACCGGGGAGCTGTTTTTT
TRBV27	.	TRBJ2-7	many	CASSLAGGLPYEQYF	TGTGCCAGCAGTTTGGCGGGCGGACTGCCCTACGAGCAGTACTTC
TRBV7-2	.	TRBJ1-1	many	CASSYHTGTHGVGTEAFF	TGTGCCAGCAGCTACCACACCGGGACACACGGTGTCGGCACTGAAGCTTTCTTT
TRBV29-1	.	TRBJ1-2	.	CNVVGGESYGYTF	TGCAACGTTGTTGGGGGAGAGTCCTATGGCTACACCTTC
TRBV4-3	TRBD2	TRBJ2-2	once	CASSQGSRRGEGTGELFF	TGCGCCAGCAGCCAAGGCTCCCGGCGGGGGGAGGGCACCGGGGAGCTGTTTTTT
TRBV11-2	.	TRBJ2-6	.	CASSFAQSSGANVLTF	TGTGCCAGCAGCTTTGCGCAAAGCTCTGGGGCCAACGTCCTGACTTTC
TRBV19	TRBD1	TRBJ2-7	many	CAAGDSYEQYF	TGTGCCGCCGGGGACAGCTACGAGCAGTACTTC
TRBV7-2	TRBD1	TRBJ2-5	many	CASSPLDRATEGFQETQYF	TGTGCCAGCAGCCCCCTGGACAGGGCAACCGAGGGCTTCCAAGAGACCCAGTACTTC
TRBV12-3/TRBV12-4	.	TRBJ2-3	.	CASRLALGARCF	TGTGCCAGCAGGTTGGCGCTAGGGGCGCGGTGTTTT
TRBV5-6	.	TRBJ1-5	.	CASSWGFRGPQHF	TGTGCCAGCAGCTGGGGTTTCCGTGGTCCCCAGCATTTT
TRBV28	.	TRBJ2-3	many	CASSSTQAIRTDTQYF	TGTGCCAGCAGCTCTACCCAAGCCATCCGCACAGATACGCAGTATTTT
TRBV6-5	TRBD1	TRBJ2-2	many	CASSYSIQGASGELFF	TGTGCCAGCAGTTACTCGATACAGGGGGCTTCCGGGGAGCTGTTTTTT
TRBV4-3	TRBD2	TRBJ2-3	.	CASSPGTSESDTQYF	TGCGCCAGCAGCCCGGGGACTAGCGAGAGTGATACGCAGTATTTT
TRBV5-1	TRBD1	TRBJ2-2	many	CASSSDRPPGELFF	TGCGCCAGCAGCTCGGACAGGCCTCCCGGGGAGCTGTTTTTT
TRBV7-8	.	TRBJ1-6	many	CASTLTVPYNSPLHF	TGTGCCAGCACCCTTACAGTACCCTATAATTCACCCCTCCACTTT
TRBV12-3/TRBV12-4	.	TRBJ1-2	.	CASSFVAWGHGYTF	TGTGCCAGCAGTTTTGTCGCGTGGGGCCATGGCTACACCTTC
TRBV20-1	TRBD1	TRBJ1-1	many	CSASPRDRNTEAFF	TGCAGTGCTTCCCCCCGGGACAGAAACACTGAAGCTTTCTTT
TRBV11-2	.	TRBJ2-7	.	CASSSSWGSSYEQYF	TGTGCCAGCAGCTCTAGCTGGGGGAGCTCCTACGAGCAGTACTTC
TRBV5-1	.	TRBJ1-1	many	CASSFIAGTEAFF	TGCGCCAGCAGCTTCATTGCAGGGACTGAAGCTTTCTTT
TRBV5-1	.	TRBJ2-7	many	CASSLAGGVPHEQYF	TGCGCCAGCAGCTTGGCCGGAGGGGTTCCCCACGAGCAGTACTTC
TRBV13	.	TRBJ2-3	many	CASSSSETVDTQYF	TGTGCCAGCAGCTCTAGCGAGACGGTAGATACGCAGTATTTT
TRBV5-4	TRBD2	TRBJ2-5	many	CASSPGLAGGETQYF	TGTGCCAGCAGCCCGGGACTAGCGGGAGGAGAGACCCAGTACTTC
TRBV7-9	TRBD2	TRBJ2-1	many	CASSPKTSGTYNEQFF	TGTGCCAGCAGCCCGAAGACTAGCGGGACATACAATGAGCAGTTCTTC
TRBV4-3	.	TRBJ2-7	many	CASSQLRDGVNYEQYF	TGCGCCAGCAGCCAACTCCGGGACGGTGTCAACTACGAGCAGTACTTC
TRBV4-1	.	TRBJ2-5	many	CASSQAPGPQETQYF	TGCGCCAGCAGCCAAGCCCCGGGTCCGCAAGAGACCCAGTACTTC
TRBV7-9	.	TRBJ1-6	many	CAGEGAGSPLHF	TGTGCCGGAGAAGGGGCAGGTTCACCCCTCCACTTT
TRBV7-9	TRBD2	TRBJ2-7	many	CAGSGSKSEQYF	TGTGCCGGTAGCGGGAGTAAGTCCGAGCAGTACTTC
TRBV13	.	TRBJ2-4	few	CASGSRDAKNIQYF	TGTGCCAGCGGATCCCGGGACGCCAAAAACATTCAGTACTTC
TRBV11-2	.	TRBJ2-1	.	CASSRPSSFNEQFF	TGTGCCAGCAGCAGACCTTCTAGCTTCAATGAGCAGTTCTTC
TRBV25-1	TRBD2	TRBJ2-1	many	CASSVFGRAFEQFF	TGTGCCAGCAGTGTTTTCGGGAGGGCTTTTGAGCAGTTCTTC
TRBV4-3	TRBD1	TRBJ2-7	many	CASSQVSGGGYEQYF	TGCGCCAGCAGCCAAGTTTCAGGGGGCGGCTACGAGCAGTACTTC
TRBV28	.	TRBJ2-6	many	CASSFAGSGANVLTF	TGTGCCAGCAGTTTCGCTGGCTCTGGGGCCAACGTCCTGACTTTC
TRBV7-6	.	TRBJ1-1	many	CASSLDGALGDTEAFF	TGTGCCAGCAGCTTAGATGGAGCCCTGGGGGACACTGAAGCTTTCTTT
TRBV7-9	.	TRBJ1-2	many	CASSQEGRGRNGYTF	TGTGCCAGCAGCCAAGAGGGCAGGGGAAGGAATGGCTACACCTTC
TRBV28	.	TRBJ2-3	many	CASSFNRISTDTQYF	TGTGCCAGCAGTTTCAACAGGATATCCACAGATACGCAGTATTTT
TRBV11-2	.	TRBJ1-1	few	CASSLDPGLEAFF	TGTGCCAGCAGCTTAGATCCAGGCCTTGAAGCTTTCTTT
TRBV6-2/TRBV6-3	TRBD1	TRBJ2-1	many	CASSMTGGNEQFF	TGTGCCAGCAGTATGACAGGGGGCAATGAGCAGTTCTTC
TRBV3-1	.	TRBJ1-2	many	CASSQDIRDGGYTF	TGTGCCAGCAGCCAAGATATCAGGGATGGTGGCTACACCTTC
TRBV10-1	.	TRBJ2-2	many	CASSPARAGELFF	TGCGCCAGCAGTCCGGCGCGTGCCGGGGAGCTGTTTTTT
TRBV18	TRBD1	TRBJ1-1	few	CASSSGDRDEAFF	TGTGCCAGCTCTTCGGGGGACAGGGATGAAGCTTTCTTT
TRBV28	.	TRBJ2-7	many	CASSFPGSEQYF	TGTGCCAGCAGCTTCCCGGGCTCGGAGCAGTACTTC
TRBV5-1	.	TRBJ2-7	many	CASSEGMTGYEQYF	TGCGCCAGCAGCGAGGGCATGACCGGATACGAGCAGTACTTC
TRBV15	.	TRBJ1-5	many	CATSSAKFGQPQHF	TGTGCCACCAGCAGCGCCAAATTCGGTCAGCCCCAGCATTTT